The 21 T cell receptor beta chains reported below all come from one sample, sequenced in a study of T cells expressing NK-cell markers. Reanalyzing the 5' RACE reads, TCRdb keeps one entry per CDR3 protein, without DNA. Its table lists roughly 390,000 distinct CDR3 sequences. The sequencing input was blood T cells: a sorted CD56 or NKG2C T cell subset, CD4+ or CD8+ T cells, or bulk PBMC T cells (not recorded which). The receptors were sampled from a woman in her fifties or sixties in good health.

This chain uses TRBV27 with TRBJ2-7; TCRdb proposes TRBD1, but this gene call is untestable without DNA. Germline lookup yields CDR1 MNHEY and CDR2 SMNVEV (reference sequence). The CDR3 covers 17 residues. CDR3 region: CASSPSKAGRPSYEQYF.

This CDR3 is CASSGTGGGTGTQYF. The chain joins TRBV12-3 or TRBV12-4 to TRBJ2-5; there is no DNA to check the TCRdb D call of TRBD1. This CDR3 spans 15 amino acids.

The chain employs TRBV7-8 and TRBJ2-1; as DNA is missing, the TRBD2 call by TCRdb cannot be tested. The CDR3 totals 18 residues. CDR1 SGHVS and CDR2 FQNEAQ come from the germline V gene. The CDR3: CASSFGRTSGRPYNEQFF.

This chain joins TRBV20-1 and TRBJ1-5; TCRdb calls TRBD1, which cannot be checked without DNA. This CDR3 is built from 13 residues. Germline values: CDR1 DFQATT, CDR2 SNEGSKA (reference sequence). The CDR3 loop is CGGGDRSNQPQHF.

V is TRBV4-1 and J is TRBJ1-2; TCRdb gives TRBD1 as the D gene, but with no DNA this cannot be confirmed. The germline CDR1 and CDR2 sequences are MGHRA and YSYEKL. The CDR3 consists of 13 residues. The CDR3 sequence is CASSRTGPYGYTF.

The gene calls are TRBV5-1 and TRBJ2-3. CDR1 SGHRS and CDR2 YFSETQ come from the germline V gene. This CDR3 spans 12 amino acids. CDR3 protein: CASRESTDTQYF.

This chain links TRBV20-1 with TRBJ2-3; as DNA is missing, the TRBD2 call by TCRdb cannot be tested. The CDR3 is 16 residues long. Germline loops: CDR1 DFQATT, CDR2 SNEGSKA (reference sequence). CDR3 sequence reads: CSAARLKRDFTDTQYF.

This chain joins TRBV10-1 and TRBJ2-2. Germline CDR1 WNHNN, CDR2 SYGVQD (reference sequence). The CDR3 runs 14 residues. CDR3 residues: CASSPYTVDGELFF.

The chain has TRBV5-1 and TRBJ2-5; the D call of TRBD2 rests on TCRdb alone, since no DNA is present to check it. The CDR3 extends over 16 amino acids. Germline assignment: CDR1 SGHRS and CDR2 YFSETQ. CDR3 loop: CASSLAVLALRETQYF. Variable domain in full (rest from reference TRBV5-1 and TRBJ2-5): KAGVTQTPRYLIKTRGQQVTLSCSPISGHRSVSWYQQTPGQGLQFLFEYFSETQRNKGNFPGRFSGRQFSNSRSEMNVSTLELGDSALYLCASSLAVLALRETQYFGPGTRLLVL.

The chain has TRBV13 and TRBJ1-5. This CDR3 comprises 15 residues. CDR1 PRHDT and CDR2 FYEKMQ come from the germline V gene (reference sequence). CDR3: CASSCKRGRNQPQHF.

The V call is TRBV12-3 or TRBV12-4, the J call TRBJ2-5; the D call from TCRdb, TRBD2, cannot be confirmed without DNA. The CDR3 spans 14 residues. The CDR3 is CATWGLSGGRTQYF.

This rearrangement joins TRBV5-5 to TRBJ2-1. The length of the CDR3 is 11 residues. Germline V gives CDR1 SGHKS, CDR2 YYEKEE (reference sequence). CDR3 residues: CASSEWSWRFF.

This rearrangement joins TRBV12-3 or TRBV12-4 to TRBJ2-6. CDR3 length equals 16 residues. The CDR3 spells CASSLAVGSGANVLTF.

The chain carries TRBV20-1 and TRBJ2-3; TCRdb's D gene call, TRBD1, goes unchecked for lack of DNA. CDR1 is DFQATT and CDR2 is SNEGSKA in the germline V gene (reference sequence). The CDR3 loop spans 15 amino acids. CDR3 in amino acids: CSARPGRRVPDTQYF.

J is TRBJ1-2 and V is TRBV3-1; checking the TCRdb D call of TRBD1 is not possible without DNA. The CDR3 covers 16 residues. CDR1 is LGHDT and CDR2 is YNNKEL in the germline V gene (reference sequence). CDR3 residues: CASRKDRGGFVYGYTF.

The V gene is TRBV25-1, the J gene TRBJ2-5; TCRdb selects TRBD1, and the lack of DNA leaves this call unchecked. CDR3 length: 13 amino acids. In germline, CDR1 is MGHDK, CDR2 SYGVNS. CDR3 sequence reads: CASSESAAPTQYF.

This chain joins TRBV4-1 and TRBJ2-1; no DNA is available, so the TRBD2 call from TCRdb remains unchecked. From germline, CDR1 is MGHRA and CDR2 YSYEKL. The CDR3 has 16 amino acids. The CDR3 spells CASSQAGLGGYNEQFF.

The V gene is TRBV25-1, the J gene TRBJ2-5; TCRdb reports TRBD1, a call that lacks DNA to check it against. The CDR3 is made up of 13 amino acids. The germline V gene encodes CDR1 MGHDK and CDR2 SYGVNS. CDR3 in amino acids: CASSGPFPWTQYF.

The rearrangement links TRBV19 to TRBJ2-1. Germline CDR1 and CDR2: LNHDA and SQIVND (reference sequence). CDR3 length equals 15 residues. The CDR3: CASSIIRDSYNEQFF.

V usage is TRBV12-3 or TRBV12-4 and J usage is TRBJ1-6. This CDR3 contains 13 residues. Here the CDR3 reads CASYGLPNSPLHF.

The rearrangement links TRBV7-7 to TRBJ2-3. Germline lookup yields CDR1 SSHAT and CDR2 FNYEAQ (reference sequence). The CDR3 covers 15 residues. The CDR3 sequence: CASSLAAGRTDTQYF.